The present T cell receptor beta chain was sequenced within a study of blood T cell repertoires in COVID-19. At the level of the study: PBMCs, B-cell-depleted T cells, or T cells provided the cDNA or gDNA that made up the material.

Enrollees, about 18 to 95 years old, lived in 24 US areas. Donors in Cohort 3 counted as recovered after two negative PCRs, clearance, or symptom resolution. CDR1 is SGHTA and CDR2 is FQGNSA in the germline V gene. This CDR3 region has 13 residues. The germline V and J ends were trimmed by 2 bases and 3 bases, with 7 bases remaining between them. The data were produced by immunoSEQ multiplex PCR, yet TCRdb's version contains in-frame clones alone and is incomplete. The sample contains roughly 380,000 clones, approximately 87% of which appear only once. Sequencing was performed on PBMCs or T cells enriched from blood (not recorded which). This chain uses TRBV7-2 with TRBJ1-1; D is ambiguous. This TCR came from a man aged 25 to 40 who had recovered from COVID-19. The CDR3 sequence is CASSLRGYTEAFF. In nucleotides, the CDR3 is TGTGCCAGCAGCTTACGGGGATACACTGAAGCTTTCTTT.